This T cell receptor (beta chain) was retrieved from a study of patients and donors after allogeneic stem cell transplantation. MiXCR, run by TCRdb on the RT-PCR reads, gives a single entry per CDR3 protein. This sample carries about 160,000 distinct CDR3 sequences, about two fifths of them seen once, and the ten largest clones take 50%. Trimming cost V 5 bases and J 7 bases; bases outside gene matches: 10. CDR1 is MNHEY and CDR2 is SVGEGT in the germline V gene. This CDR3 contains 15 residues. This clonotype was sampled from a human donor who was either an allogeneic HSCT recipient or a stem cell or donor lymphocyte infusion donor (not recorded which). It is not recorded whose cells these are; they may come from a transplant donor. The gene calls are TRBV6-2 or TRBV6-3 and TRBJ1-5, with 8 bases identical to TRBD1. The sample taken for sequencing was blood, either unsorted or a sorted T cell fraction (not recorded which). The CDR3 DNA sequence: TGTGCCAGCAGTGGGTCCCAGGGGGCTAAACAGCCCCAGCATTTT. It translates to CASSGSQGAKQPQHF.